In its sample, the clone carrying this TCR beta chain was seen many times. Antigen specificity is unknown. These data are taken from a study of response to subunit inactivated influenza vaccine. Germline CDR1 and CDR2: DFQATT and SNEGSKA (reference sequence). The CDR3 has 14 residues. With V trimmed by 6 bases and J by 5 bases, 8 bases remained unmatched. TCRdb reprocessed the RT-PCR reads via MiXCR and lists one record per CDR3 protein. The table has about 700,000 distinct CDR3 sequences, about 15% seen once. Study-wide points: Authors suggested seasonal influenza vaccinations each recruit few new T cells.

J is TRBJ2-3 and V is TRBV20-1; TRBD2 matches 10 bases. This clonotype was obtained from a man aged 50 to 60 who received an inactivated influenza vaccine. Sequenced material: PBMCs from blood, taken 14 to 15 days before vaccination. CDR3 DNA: TGCAGTGCCCGTCTAGCGGGGGTGGGAGATACGCAGTATTTT. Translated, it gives CSARLAGVGDTQYF.